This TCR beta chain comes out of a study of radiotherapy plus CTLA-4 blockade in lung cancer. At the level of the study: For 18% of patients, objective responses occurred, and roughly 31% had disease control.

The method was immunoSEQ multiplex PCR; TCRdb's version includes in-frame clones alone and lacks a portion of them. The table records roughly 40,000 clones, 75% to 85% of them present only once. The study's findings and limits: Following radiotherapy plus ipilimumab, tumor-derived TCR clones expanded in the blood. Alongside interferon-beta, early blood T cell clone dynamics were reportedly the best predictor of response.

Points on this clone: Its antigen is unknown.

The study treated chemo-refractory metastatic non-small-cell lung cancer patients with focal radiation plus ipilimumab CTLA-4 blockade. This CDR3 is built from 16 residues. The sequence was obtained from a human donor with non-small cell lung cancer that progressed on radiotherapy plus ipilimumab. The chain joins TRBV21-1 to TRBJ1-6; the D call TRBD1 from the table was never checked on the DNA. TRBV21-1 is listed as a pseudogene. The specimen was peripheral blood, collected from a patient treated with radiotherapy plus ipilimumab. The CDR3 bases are TGTGCCAGCAGCGCCGACAGGAGTCCTTATAATTCACCCCTCCACTTT. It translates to CASSADRSPYNSPLHF.